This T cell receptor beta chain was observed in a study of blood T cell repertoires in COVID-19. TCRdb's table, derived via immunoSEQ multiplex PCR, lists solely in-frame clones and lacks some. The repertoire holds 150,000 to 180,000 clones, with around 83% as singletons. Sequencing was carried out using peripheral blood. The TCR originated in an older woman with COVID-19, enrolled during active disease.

CDR3 residues: CASSGTGAPYFNYGYTF. The CDR3 DNA reads TGTGCCAGTAGTGGGACAGGGGCGCCGTACTTTAACTATGGCTACACCTTC. The J gene is TRBJ1-2, the V gene TRBV19; TRBD1 aligns across 10 bases. In germline, CDR1 is LNHDA, CDR2 SQIVND (reference sequence). V was pared by 5 bases and J by 1 base, with 10 bases of the junction left unmatched. This CDR3 has 17 amino acids.